This T cell receptor beta chain comes out of a study of control samples from healthy donors and cancer patients. Germline V CDR1 and CDR2: KGHSH, LQKENI. The junction had 4 bases not matched to a gene; V was cut back by 2 bases and J by 0 bases. CDR3 length: 16 residues. Repertoires were generated with immunoSEQ multiplex PCR, while TCRdb's copy carries only in-frame clones and drops some. The repertoire consists of about 130,000 clones, with roughly 94% occurring once and the leading ten covering 11% to 15%. This sequence originates from a man aged 60-69 years with colorectal cancer. V usage is TRBV18 and J usage is TRBJ1-5; TRBD1 matches at 7 bases. Sequenced sample: PBMCs. As DNA, the CDR3 is TGTGCCAGCTCACCAAGGGGGACAGATAGCAATCAGCCCCAGCATTTT. This translates into CASSPRGTDSNQPQHF.